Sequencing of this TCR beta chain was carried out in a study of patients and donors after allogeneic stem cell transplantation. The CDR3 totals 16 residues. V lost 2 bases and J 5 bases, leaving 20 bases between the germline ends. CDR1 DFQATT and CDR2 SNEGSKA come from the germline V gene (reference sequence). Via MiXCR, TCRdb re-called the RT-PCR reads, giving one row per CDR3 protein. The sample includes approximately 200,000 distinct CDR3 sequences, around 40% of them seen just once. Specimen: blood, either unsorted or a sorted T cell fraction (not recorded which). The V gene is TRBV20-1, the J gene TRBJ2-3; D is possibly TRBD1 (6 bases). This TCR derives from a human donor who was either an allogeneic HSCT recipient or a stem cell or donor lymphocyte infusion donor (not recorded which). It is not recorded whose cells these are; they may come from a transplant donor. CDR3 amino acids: CSARTDSRSSGDTQYF. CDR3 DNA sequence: TGCAGTGCTAGAACGGACAGTCGATCCTCGGGAGATACGCAGTATTTT.